This T cell receptor (beta chain) was observed in a study of human T cells and chemical hapten exposure. Study-wide points: Sensitizing with DPC caused no change in TCRs above 1 in 1000 frequency.

Attachment of unique molecular identifiers to individual cDNA molecules was performed in the library. As handled by the study authors: Per sample, the median was 95,638 TCRs, with values from approximately 25,000 to 650,000. TCRdb recomputed calls from the RACE reads with MiXCR, one row per CDR3 protein. The V and J calls here are based on TCRdb, not the publication. Of about 190,000 distinct CDR3 sequences detected, 24% appear once; the ten largest clones hold 2% to 2.5%. Time point in this sample: patch test 3, about 24 weeks after DPC sensitization. The treatment is: therapeutic diphenylcyclopropenone sensitization with weekly scalp DPC. Blood draws came before every patch-test application. Comment on this clonotype: Its antigen is unidentified.

This CDR3 has 14 residues. Trimming took off 3 bases at V and 2 bases at J, with 11 bases between the two ends. Per the germline V gene, CDR1 is MNHEY and CDR2 is SVGAGI. The chain links TRBV6-5 to TRBJ2-7, with D uncertain. Here the sequenced sample was whole blood, taken in connection with sensitization to the hapten diphenylcyclopropenone (DPC). This clonotype was sampled from a woman between 40 and 50 years old with alopecia areata. Some clones in this sample may be carry-over from other donors' samples. CDR3 nucleotide sequence: TGTGCCAGCAGTTATAGGCGACTGACCTACGAGCAGTACTTC. It specifies CASSYRRLTYEQYF.